The next 16 T cell receptor beta chains were all read from a single sample in a study of CD8 T cells in ankylosing spondylitis. Whole-study findings and limits: Among TCR beta sequences, a motif of several highly homologous variants appeared characteristic of ankylosing spondylitis blood.

TCRdb re-derived calls from the 5' RACE reads in MiXCR, one entry per CDR3 protein. The sample comprises over 600,000 distinct CDR3 sequences, under 20% of which are singletons, and around 20% rests with the top ten. Their target antigens are unknown. The sequencing sample was made of blood, either unsorted or a sorted T cell fraction (not recorded which). Receptors were obtained from a male donor with ankylosing spondylitis.

Regarding this clonotype: One end of the junction does not line up with germline, which may come from a read error. The V and J genes are TRBV27 and TRBJ2-7; 10 nucleotides agree with TRBD2. Germline lookup yields CDR1 MNHEY and CDR2 SMNVEV (reference sequence). This CDR3 spans 15 amino acids. The CDR3, as DNA: TGTGCCAGCACCCTATCAACTAGCGGGGATGGCGAGGAGTACTTC. The encoded protein is CASTLSTSGDGEEYF.

This chain joins TRBV6-1 and TRBJ2-2, with 14 positions matching TRBD2. Germline V gives CDR1 MNHNS, CDR2 SASEGT. The CDR3 runs to 16 residues. The V and J ends lost 5 bases and 6 bases, in that order; junction bases with no gene match: 5. The CDR3 DNA follows: TGTGCCAGCAGTCCCTGGACTAGCGGGAGGCCCGGGGAGCTGTTTTTT. Translating it yields CASSPWTSGRPGELFF.

The chain uses TRBV20-1 and TRBJ2-3; TRBD1 is a possible D gene (5 bases). V lost 1 base, J lost 3 bases, and 11 bases lay in between. The CDR3 loop spans 14 amino acids. Germline CDR1 is DFQATT and CDR2 is SNEGSKA (reference sequence). This CDR3 reads CSARVGVSTDTQYF. The CDR3 DNA follows: TGCAGTGCTAGAGTAGGGGTTTCAACAGATACGCAGTATTTT.

This clonotype was recorded once. The chain's CDR3 is CASSKWTGETQYF. The CDR3 DNA follows: TGTGCCAGCAGCAAATGGACAGGAGAGACCCAGTACTTC. J is TRBJ2-5 and V is TRBV14; TRBD1 agrees at 7 bases. The germline V gene has CDR1 SGHDN and CDR2 FVKESK. The CDR3 runs to 13 residues. V was pared by 5 bases and J by 4 bases, with 4 bases of the junction left unmatched.

This clonotype was recorded many times. The rearrangement links TRBV29-1 to TRBJ1-1, with unresolved D. The V and J ends lost 7 bases and 1 base respectively, with 7 bases between them. Germline CDR1 is SQVTM and CDR2 is ANQGSEA. The CDR3 is made up of 11 amino acids. The CDR3 loop is CSGQGNTEAFF. The CDR3 nucleotides are TGCAGCGGACAAGGGAACACTGAAGCTTTCTTT.

A few counts support this clonotype. The chain joins TRBV5-1 to TRBJ2-7; D is tentatively TRBD1 or TRBD2 (6 bases each). Deletions cut 1 base from V and 2 bases from J, with 10 bases between. Germline CDR1 reads SGHRS; CDR2 reads YFSETQ. This CDR3 is built from 14 residues. CDR3 region: CASSLTGAPYEQYF. DNA of the CDR3: TGCGCCAGCAGCTTGACGGGGGCTCCCTACGAGCAGTACTTC. The full variable domain, in which reference TRBV5-1 and TRBJ2-7 provide the parts outside the CDR3, is KAGVTQTPRYLIKTRGQQVTLSCSPISGHRSVSWYQQTPGQGLQFLFEYFSETQRNKGNFPGRFSGRQFSNSRSEMNVSTLELGDSALYLCASSLTGAPYEQYFGPGTRLTVT.

This clonotype turned up a few times. At one end, the junction sequence differs from germline, possibly due to a read error. The J gene is TRBJ2-7, the V gene TRBV12-3 or TRBV12-4; tentatively, D is TRBD1 (5 bases). The CDR3 runs to 15 residues. For the CDR3, the DNA is TGTGCCAGCAGGTTAGGTCGGGTAGGGGCCTACGAGCAGTACTTC. Translating gives CASRLGRVGAYEQYF.

The chain is built from TRBV7-9 and TRBJ1-2; perhaps TRBD1 as D (5 bases). Trimming took off 0 bases at V and 3 bases at J, with 17 bases between the two ends. Germline CDR1 and CDR2: SEHNR and FQNEAQ (reference sequence). CDR3 length: 17 amino acids. The CDR3 nucleotides read TGTGCCAGCAGCTTAGCGCGAGGTGGGGGGATTGACTATGGCTACACCTTC. Encoded protein: CASSLARGGGIDYGYTF.

The rearrangement uses TRBV7-2 and TRBJ2-7; D is unresolved. This CDR3 comprises 12 residues. Germline V gene sequence: CDR1 SGHTA, CDR2 FQGNSA. Trimming stripped 4 bases from V and 7 bases from J, with 11 bases between. The CDR3, as DNA: TGTGCCAGCAGCTCGCCGTCTTTAGAGCAGTACTTC. Protein sequence: CASSSPSLEQYF.

This clonotype was detected many times. The rearrangement uses TRBV6-1 and TRBJ1-3; D ambiguous. CDR3 size: 14 residues. Germline V lookup: CDR1 MNHNS, CDR2 SASEGT. V dropped 2 bases and J dropped 0 bases, with 5 bases sitting between them. CDR3 sequence reads: CASSEFYSGNTIYF. The CDR3 region has the DNA TGTGCCAGCAGTGAATTTTACTCTGGAAACACCATATATTTT.

The V gene is TRBV9, the J gene TRBJ1-1; perhaps TRBD1 as D (6 bases). Between the trimmed V and J ends, which lost 2 bases and 5 bases, there was a span of 16 bases. CDR3 length equals 15 residues. CDR1 SGDLS and CDR2 YYNGEE come from the germline V gene. The CDR3 DNA is TGTGCCAGCAGCGTCGGGGGGGGCTGGAGTACTGAAGCTTTCTTT. As protein: CASSVGGGWSTEAFF.

This chain joins TRBV4-1 and TRBJ1-1; a weak D match, TRBD1 (5 bases). Germline CDR1 MGHRA, CDR2 YSYEKL. V shed 0 bases and J shed 0 bases, with 11 bases lying between them. The CDR3 loop spans 16 amino acids. The DNA of the CDR3 is TGCGCCAGCAGCCAAGATCTGGGACGGTTGAACACTGAAGCTTTCTTT. Translating gives CASSQDLGRLNTEAFF.

Only a few counts were recorded for this clonotype. The chain links TRBV2 to TRBJ2-2, with 7 bases fitting TRBD1. With 6 bases clipped from V and 5 bases from J, the junction kept 6 bases outside the gene matches. This CDR3 is built from 14 residues. Germline CDR1 SNHLY, CDR2 FYNNEI. CDR3 region: CASRGDSLTGELFF. In nucleotides, the CDR3 is TGTGCCAGCAGGGGGGACAGCCTTACCGGGGAGCTGTTTTTT.

This clonotype was detected many times. The genes are TRBV3-1 and TRBJ2-5; D call uncertain. The germline gives CDR1 LGHDT, CDR2 YNNKEL (reference sequence). The CDR3 is made up of 12 amino acids. Trimming took 1 base from V and 5 from J, leaving 5 bases between them. CDR3 protein: CASSQVGETQYF. The CDR3 nucleotides are TGTGCCAGCAGCCAAGTGGGGGAGACCCAGTACTTC.

This clonotype was seen repeatedly, ten times or more. The rearrangement joins TRBV6-1 to TRBJ2-5; D is uncertain. From germline, CDR1 is MNHNS and CDR2 SASEGT. This CDR3 comprises 11 residues. The V gene lost 6 bases and the J gene lost 5 bases, with 7 bases spanning the gap. The CDR3 protein is CASRSRETQYF. CDR3 bases: TGTGCCAGCAGGAGTCGGGAGACCCAGTACTTC.

This chain uses TRBV30 with TRBJ2-7; D is perhaps TRBD2 (6 bases). The CDR3 is made up of 12 amino acids. Per the germline V gene, CDR1 is GTSNPN and CDR2 is SVGIG (reference sequence). V gave up 2 bases and J gave up 6 bases, with 11 bases separating them. The DNA of the CDR3 is TGTGCCTGGAGTCGGCGGAGGGGCGAGCAGTACTTC. Translated, it gives CAWSRRRGEQYF.